The T cell receptor (beta chain) under discussion was sequenced for a study of T cells in Graves' hyperthyroidism and ophthalmopathy. Amplification of TCR beta CDR3 regions used RNA as the template. The HTBI set primed first-round TCR CDR3 RT-PCR. MiXCR, run by TCRdb on the multiplex PCR reads, gives a single entry per CDR3 protein. The table has just over 550,000 distinct CDR3 sequences, roughly 46% seen once. V gave up 1 base and J gave up 3 bases; unmatched junction bases: 3. This CDR3 is built from 14 residues. Germline CDR1 is DFQATT and CDR2 is SNEGSKA (reference sequence). Source material: peripheral blood or thyroid tissue (not recorded which). This clonotype originated in a woman younger than 35 with Graves' hyperthyroidism. The rearrangement links TRBV20-1 to TRBJ2-7; 10 positions agree with TRBD2. CDR3 loop: CSARGTSGIYEQYF. DNA of the CDR3: TGCAGTGCTAGAGGGACTAGCGGTATCTACGAGCAGTACTTC.